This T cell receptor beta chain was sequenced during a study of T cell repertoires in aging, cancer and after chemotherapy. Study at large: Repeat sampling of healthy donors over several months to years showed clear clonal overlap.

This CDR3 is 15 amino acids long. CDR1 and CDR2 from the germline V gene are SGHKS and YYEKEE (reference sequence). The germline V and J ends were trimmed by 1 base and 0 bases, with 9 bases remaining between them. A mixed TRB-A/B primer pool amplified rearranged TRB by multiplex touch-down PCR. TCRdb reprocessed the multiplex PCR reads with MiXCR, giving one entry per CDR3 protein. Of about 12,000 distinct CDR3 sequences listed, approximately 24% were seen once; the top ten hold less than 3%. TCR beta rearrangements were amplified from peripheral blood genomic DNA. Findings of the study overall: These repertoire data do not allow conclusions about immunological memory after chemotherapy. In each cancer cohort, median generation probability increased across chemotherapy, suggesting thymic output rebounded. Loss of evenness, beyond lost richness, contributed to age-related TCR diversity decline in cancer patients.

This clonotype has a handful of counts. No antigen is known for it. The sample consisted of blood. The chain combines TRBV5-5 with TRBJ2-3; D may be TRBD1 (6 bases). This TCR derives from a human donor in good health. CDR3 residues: CASSLQQGSTDTQYF. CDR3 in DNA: TGTGCCAGCAGCTTGCAACAGGGCAGCACAGATACGCAGTATTTT. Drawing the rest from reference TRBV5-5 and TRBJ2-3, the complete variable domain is DAGVTQSPTHLIKTRGQQVTLRCSPISGHKSVSWYQQVLGQGPQFIFQYYEKEERGRGNFPDRFSARQFPNYSSELNVNALLLGDSALYLCASSLQQGSTDTQYFGPGTRLTVL.